Sequencing of this T cell receptor (beta chain) was carried out in a study of blood T cell repertoires in COVID-19. Some clones are missing from TCRdb's copy, which holds only in-frame ones; the method was immunoSEQ multiplex PCR. The data show about 230,000 clones, approximately 89% seen once. The clonotype originates from a woman under 40 with acute COVID-19. The sequencing sample was made of PBMCs or T cells enriched from blood (not recorded which).

The CDR3 sequence: CASSTPGQGATPGYTF. CDR3 in DNA: TGTGCCAGCAGCACGCCGGGACAGGGGGCTACCCCTGGCTACACCTTC. This chain joins TRBV3-1 (or the pseudogene TRBV3-2) and TRBJ1-2; 12 bases are a match to TRBD1. V shed 5 bases, J shed 7 bases, and the junction held 11 bases outside the gene matches. The CDR3 extends over 16 amino acids. Germline CDR1 reads LGHDT; CDR2 reads YNNKEL (reference sequence).